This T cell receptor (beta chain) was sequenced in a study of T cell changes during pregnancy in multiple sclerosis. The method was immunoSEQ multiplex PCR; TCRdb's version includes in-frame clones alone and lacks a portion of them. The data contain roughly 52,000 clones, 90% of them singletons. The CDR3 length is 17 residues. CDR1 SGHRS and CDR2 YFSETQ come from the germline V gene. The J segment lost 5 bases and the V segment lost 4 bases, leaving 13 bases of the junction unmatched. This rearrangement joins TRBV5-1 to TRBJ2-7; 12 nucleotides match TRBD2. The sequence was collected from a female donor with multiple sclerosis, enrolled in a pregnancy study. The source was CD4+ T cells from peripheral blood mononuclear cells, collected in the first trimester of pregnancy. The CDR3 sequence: CASSGGSPSGRVNEQYF. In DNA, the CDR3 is TGCGCCAGCAGCGGGGGGAGCCCTAGCGGGAGGGTAAACGAGCAGTACTTC.